A single sample is the source of the 24 T cell receptor beta chains below, sequenced in a study of shared T cell receptors in the human thymus. Sequencing was performed with immunoSEQ multiplex PCR; in TCRdb, only in-frame clones are kept and a portion is missing. The sample lists roughly 660,000 clones, 88% seen once, with about 0.01% in the top ten. The same specimen was also included in a second study, on human thymus T cells.

Sequenced material: thymocytes. The source of these receptors is a boy under two years old with a congenital heart defect.

V usage is TRBV5-1 and J usage is TRBJ2-3, with D uncertain. This CDR3 spans 14 amino acids. CDR1 and CDR2 from the germline V gene are SGHRS and YFSETQ. V dropped 0 bases and J dropped 5 bases, with 10 bases sitting between them. The CDR3 DNA reads TGCGCCAGCAGCTTGGAAGAGGCCCAAGATACGCAGTATTTT. Translated, it gives CASSLEEAQDTQYF.

This chain joins TRBV27 and TRBJ1-6; D is undetermined. This CDR3 contains 16 residues. CDR1 is MNHEY, CDR2 SMNVEV, per germline (reference sequence). Trimming took off 5 bases at V and 0 bases at J, with 11 bases between the two ends. The CDR3 bases are TGTGCCAGCAGTCTTACCTGGAGCTCCTATAATTCACCCCTCCACTTT. Protein product: CASSLTWSSYNSPLHF.

This chain connects TRBV4-3 to TRBJ2-3, with 8 bases fitting TRBD2. This CDR3 is built from 18 residues. The V and J ends lost 4 bases and 4 bases, in that order; junction bases with no gene match: 16. Looked up from germline, CDR1 is LGHNA and CDR2 is YSLEER. The CDR3 here is CASSRKTDASGSADTQYF. The CDR3 nucleotides read TGCGCCAGCAGCCGCAAGACAGACGCAAGCGGGAGCGCAGATACGCAGTATTTT.

The chain is built from TRBV15 and TRBJ1-4, with a weak D call TRBD1 (6 bases). The CDR3 consists of 16 residues. Germline V lookup: CDR1 LNHNV, CDR2 YYDKDF (reference sequence). Trimming removed 3 bases from V and 5 bases from J, with 16 bases in between. CDR3 nucleotides: TGTGCCACCAGCAGGACTAACAGGGTTATGAATGAAAAACTGTTTTTT. This codes for CATSRTNRVMNEKLFF.

This clone was found once. This chain uses TRBV9 with TRBJ1-4; perhaps TRBD1 as D (6 bases). Germline V gives CDR1 SGDLS, CDR2 YYNGEE. Trimming pared 2 bases from V and 6 bases from J, leaving 14 bases between. The CDR3 is made up of 15 amino acids. The CDR3 loop reads CASSVHRERDEKLFF. CDR3 bases: TGTGCCAGCAGCGTCCACAGGGAGAGGGATGAAAAACTGTTTTTT. Full variable domain (remainder filled in from reference TRBV9 and TRBJ1-4): DSGVTQTPKHLITATGQRVTLRCSPRSGDLSVYWYQQSLDQGLQFLIQYYNGEERAKGNILERFSAQQFPDLHSELNLSSLELGDSALYFCASSVHRERDEKLFFGSGTQLSVL.

The V gene is TRBV4-2, the J gene TRBJ2-5; TRBD2 matches 7 bases. The DNA end is a closer match to TRBJ2-7, so the J assignment may be wrong. This CDR3 region has 16 residues. Germline V lookup: CDR1 LGHNA, CDR2 YNFKEQ. In DNA form, the CDR3 reads TGTGCCAGCAGCCAAGATCCCGGCGGGAGACCCTCCGAGCAGTACTTC. This sequence encodes CASSQDPGGRPSEQYF.

This sequence joins TRBV27 and TRBJ2-7; 9 positions match TRBD2. CDR3 length: 16 amino acids. With V trimmed by 4 bases and J by 2 bases, 9 bases remained unmatched. Germline V gene sequence: CDR1 MNHEY, CDR2 SMNVEV (reference sequence). The CDR3 DNA reads as TGTGCCAGCAGTTCCCTCATTCTAGCGGGACCCTACGAGCAGTACTTC. Its translation is CASSSLILAGPYEQYF.

The V call is TRBV28, the J call TRBJ2-1, with D perhaps TRBD2 (6 bases). The V gene lost 4 bases and the J gene lost 2 bases, with 9 bases spanning the gap. The CDR3 covers 14 residues. The germline CDR1 and CDR2 sequences are MDHEN and SYDVKM. CDR3 bases: TGTGCCAGCAGTTGGGGGGATACCTACAATGAGCAGTTCTTC. Protein: CASSWGDTYNEQFF.

The V call is TRBV9, the J call TRBJ1-2; D uncertain. The CDR3 runs to 17 residues. Trimming left V 1 base short and J 4 bases short, with 20 bases between. Germline CDR1 is SGDLS and CDR2 is YYNGEE. CDR3: CASSVMGRQAPFYGYTF. The DNA of the CDR3 is TGTGCCAGCAGCGTAATGGGGAGGCAGGCCCCGTTCTATGGCTACACCTTC. The variable domain in full, completed from reference TRBV9 and TRBJ1-2, reads DSGVTQTPKHLITATGQRVTLRCSPRSGDLSVYWYQQSLDQGLQFLIQYYNGEERAKGNILERFSAQQFPDLHSELNLSSLELGDSALYFCASSVMGRQAPFYGYTFGSGTRLTVV.

The rearrangement joins TRBV5-5 to TRBJ2-1; 8 nucleotides align to TRBD1. V shed 3 bases and J 4 bases; nucleotides not matched to a gene: 9. The CDR3 has 16 residues. Looked up from germline, CDR1 is SGHKS and CDR2 is YYEKEE (reference sequence). DNA of the CDR3: TGTGCCAGCAGCTATGCCCGGGACAGGAGGTACAATGAGCAGTTCTTC. It codes for CASSYARDRRYNEQFF. Based on the CDR3 plus reference TRBV5-5 and TRBJ2-1, the full variable domain is DAGVTQSPTHLIKTRGQQVTLRCSPISGHKSVSWYQQVLGQGPQFIFQYYEKEERGRGNFPDRFSARQFPNYSSELNVNALLLGDSALYLCASSYARDRRYNEQFFGPGTRLTVL.

The chain recombines TRBV6-5 with TRBJ2-5; 11 bases agree with TRBD2. Trimming took 2 bases from V and 4 from J; bases not matched to a gene: 3. Germline V gene data show CDR1 as MNHEY and CDR2 as SVGAGI. The CDR3 contains 15 residues. As DNA, the CDR3 is TGTGCCAGCAGTTACATAGCGGGGGGGGGAGAGACCCAGTACTTC. Its translation: CASSYIAGGGETQYF.

This chain joins TRBV28 and TRBJ2-3; 7 positions match TRBD2. The CDR3 runs to 16 residues. Germline CDR1 MDHEN, CDR2 SYDVKM. V was clipped by 5 bases and J by 2 bases; unmatched bases: 10. For the CDR3, the DNA is TGTGCCAGCAGTCCCCCCCCAGCGGGATACACAGATACGCAGTATTTT. Its translation is CASSPPPAGYTDTQYF.

This clone was seen a single time. The V call is TRBV2, the J call TRBJ2-7, with D maybe TRBD2 (6 bases). The CDR3 runs to 15 residues. The germline V and J ends were trimmed by 4 bases and 4 bases, with 17 bases remaining between them. Germline V lookup: CDR1 SNHLY, CDR2 FYNNEI. The CDR3 is CASSGLWREKYEQYF. CDR3 nucleotide sequence: TGTGCCAGCAGTGGGCTATGGCGGGAAAAGTACGAGCAGTACTTC. Variable domain in full (rest from reference TRBV2 and TRBJ2-7): EPEVTQTPSHQVTQMGQEVILRCVPISNHLYFYWYRQILGQKVEFLVSFYNNEISEKSEIFDDQFSVERPDGSNFTLKIRSTKLEDSAMYFCASSGLWREKYEQYFGPGTRLTVT.

This clone was observed a handful of times. The CDR3 bases are TGTGCCAGCAGCCAATCCGAGGTTAACTATGGCTACACCTTC. Translating it yields CASSQSEVNYGYTF. The V call is TRBV16, the J call TRBJ1-2, with no clear D. The V end was cut by 0 bases, the J end by 1 base, with 6 bases between. The CDR3 loop spans 14 amino acids. Germline V CDR1 and CDR2: KGHSY, FQNENV.

CDR3 DNA: TGTGCCAGCAGTGAAGAGAGACTAGCGGGAGTGGGTCCCGAAGAGACCCAGTACTTC. Amino acids: CASSEERLAGVGPEETQYF. The chain carries TRBV6-1 and TRBJ2-5; 12 bases align to TRBD2. J was trimmed by 3 bases and V by 1 base; bases with no gene match: 12. The germline V gene has CDR1 MNHNS and CDR2 SASEGT. CDR3 size: 19 residues.

The rearrangement joins TRBV27 to TRBJ2-7, with 16 positions matching TRBD2. This CDR3 has 17 amino acids. Germline CDR1 reads MNHEY; CDR2 reads SMNVEV (reference sequence). V lost 5 bases, J lost 1 base, and 5 bases stayed unmatched. CDR3 loop: CASSPGLAGGKSYEQYF. The CDR3 bases are TGTGCCAGCAGTCCGGGACTAGCGGGAGGGAAGTCCTACGAGCAGTACTTC.

V is TRBV7-9 and J is TRBJ2-7; perhaps TRBD1 as D (6 bases). The CDR3 has 15 residues. Germline V gene data show CDR1 as SEHNR and CDR2 as FQNEAQ (reference sequence). V was cut by 1 base and J by 2 bases, with 12 bases left in between. In DNA form, the CDR3 reads TGTGCCAGCAGCTTAGGGGCAGGGGTACCCTACGAGCAGTACTTC. It encodes CASSLGAGVPYEQYF.

J is TRBJ2-7 and V is TRBV28, with TRBD2 identical over 14 bases. The V segment lost 7 bases and the J segment 7 bases; nucleotides outside the gene matches: 6. This CDR3 is built from 14 residues. From germline, CDR1 is MDHEN and CDR2 SYDVKM. As DNA, the CDR3 is TGTGCCAGCACGGGACTAGCGGGAGCGGGGGAGCAGTACTTC. Its translation is CASTGLAGAGEQYF.

This rearrangement joins TRBV6-4 to TRBJ2-3, with 10 bases fitting TRBD2. Germline V gene lookup returns CDR1 MRHNA and CDR2 SNTAGT. Trimming cost V 4 bases and J 4 bases; bases outside gene matches: 8. The CDR3 is 16 amino acids. The CDR3 DNA reads TGTGCCAGCAGTGCTTCTAGCGGGAGTTTTGCAGATACGCAGTATTTT. It is translated as CASSASSGSFADTQYF.

The gene calls are TRBV11-3 and TRBJ2-1; no reliable D call. The CDR3 totals 13 residues. The germline V gene has CDR1 SGHNT and CDR2 YENEEA. Deletions cut 3 bases from V and 2 bases from J, with 5 bases between. In DNA, the CDR3 is TGTGCCAGCAGCTTCTCTCCCTACAATGAGCAGTTCTTC. This sequence encodes CASSFSPYNEQFF.

CDR3 sequence (DNA): TGCGCCAGCAGCCAAGATGGGACAGACACAGATACGCAGTATTTT. It yields the protein CASSQDGTDTDTQYF. The rearrangement uses TRBV4-1 and TRBJ2-3; 7 bases line up with TRBD1. This CDR3 is 15 amino acids long. Germline lookup yields CDR1 MGHRA and CDR2 YSYEKL. The J segment lost 2 bases and the V segment lost 0 bases, leaving 2 bases of the junction unmatched.

This clone has a handful of counts. J is TRBJ1-4 and V is TRBV5-4; possible D gene TRBD1, 6 bases. V lost 2 bases and J lost 0, with 11 bases in between. Germline loops: CDR1 SGHNT, CDR2 YYREEE (reference sequence). This CDR3 has 16 amino acids. The CDR3 DNA is TGTGCCAGCAGCTTAAAGCGGGGGCCAACTAATGAAAAACTGTTTTTT. Protein: CASSLKRGPTNEKLFF.

The chain uses TRBV2 and TRBJ1-5; D unclear. This CDR3 has 16 residues. Per the germline V gene, CDR1 is SNHLY and CDR2 is FYNNEI. The V end lost 1 base, the J end lost 0 bases, and 10 bases lay between the germline ends. The CDR3: CASSEVPPDSNQPQHF. CDR3 nucleotide sequence: TGTGCCAGCAGTGAAGTTCCCCCAGATAGCAATCAGCCCCAGCATTTT.

This chain joins TRBV2 and TRBJ2-7; 7 nucleotides align to TRBD1. This CDR3 region has 15 residues. V dropped 6 bases and J dropped 0; count of bases not matched to a gene: 8. Germline CDR1 is SNHLY and CDR2 is FYNNEI. The DNA of the CDR3 is TGTGCCAGCAGATTAACCGGGACAGCCTCCTACGAGCAGTACTTC. It codes for CASRLTGTASYEQYF.